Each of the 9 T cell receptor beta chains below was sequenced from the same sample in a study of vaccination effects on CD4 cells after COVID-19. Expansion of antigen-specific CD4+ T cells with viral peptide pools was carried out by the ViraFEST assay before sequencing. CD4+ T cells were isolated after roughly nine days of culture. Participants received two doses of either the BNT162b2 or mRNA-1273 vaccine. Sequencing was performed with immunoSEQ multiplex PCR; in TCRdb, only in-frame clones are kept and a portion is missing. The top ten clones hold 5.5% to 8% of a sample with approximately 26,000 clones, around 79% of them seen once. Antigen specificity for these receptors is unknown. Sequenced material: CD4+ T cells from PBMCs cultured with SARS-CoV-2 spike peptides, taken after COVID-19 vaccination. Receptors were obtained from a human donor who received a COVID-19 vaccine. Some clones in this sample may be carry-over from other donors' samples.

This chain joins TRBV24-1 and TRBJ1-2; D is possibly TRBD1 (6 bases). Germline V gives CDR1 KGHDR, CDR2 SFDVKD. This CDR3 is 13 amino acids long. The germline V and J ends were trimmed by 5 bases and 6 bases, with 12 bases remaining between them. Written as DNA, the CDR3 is TGTGCCACCAGTGGGGGCAGGGGCCATGGCTACACCTTC. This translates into CATSGGRGHGYTF.

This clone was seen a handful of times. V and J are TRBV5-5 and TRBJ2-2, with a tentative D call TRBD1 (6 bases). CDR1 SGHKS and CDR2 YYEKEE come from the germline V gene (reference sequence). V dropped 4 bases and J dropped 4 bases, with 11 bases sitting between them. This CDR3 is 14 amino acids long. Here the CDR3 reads CASSPWTVTGELFF. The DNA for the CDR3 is TGTGCCAGCAGCCCCTGGACAGTCACCGGGGAGCTGTTTTTT. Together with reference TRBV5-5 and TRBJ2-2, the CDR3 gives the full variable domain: DAGVTQSPTHLIKTRGQQVTLRCSPISGHKSVSWYQQVLGQGPQFIFQYYEKEERGRGNFPDRFSARQFPNYSSELNVNALLLGDSALYLCASSPWTVTGELFFGEGSRLTVL.

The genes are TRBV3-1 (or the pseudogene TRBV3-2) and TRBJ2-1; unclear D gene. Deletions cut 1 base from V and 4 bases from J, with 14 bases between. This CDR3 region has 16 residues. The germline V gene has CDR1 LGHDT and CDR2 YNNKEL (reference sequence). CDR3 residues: CASSQVRALRYNEQFF. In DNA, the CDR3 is TGTGCCAGCAGCCAAGTTAGGGCCCTGCGTTACAATGAGCAGTTCTTC.

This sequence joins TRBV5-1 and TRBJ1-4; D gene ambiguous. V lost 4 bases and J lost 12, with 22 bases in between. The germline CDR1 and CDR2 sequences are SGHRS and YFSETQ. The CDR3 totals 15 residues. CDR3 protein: CASSPDRGLSWELFF. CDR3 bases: TGCGCCAGCAGCCCGGATCGGGGTCTAAGTTGGGAACTGTTTTTT.

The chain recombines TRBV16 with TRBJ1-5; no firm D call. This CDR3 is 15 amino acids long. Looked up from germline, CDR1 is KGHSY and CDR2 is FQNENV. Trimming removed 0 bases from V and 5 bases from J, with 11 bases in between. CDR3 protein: CASSQSITDYQPQHF. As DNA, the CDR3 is TGTGCCAGCAGCCAATCGATAACAGACTATCAGCCCCAGCATTTT.

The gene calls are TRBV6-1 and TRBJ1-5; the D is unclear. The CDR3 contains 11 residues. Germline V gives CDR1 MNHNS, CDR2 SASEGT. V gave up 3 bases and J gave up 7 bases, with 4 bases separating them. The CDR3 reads CASSEWQPQHF. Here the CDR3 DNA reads TGTGCCAGCAGTGAGTGGCAGCCCCAGCATTTT.

The DNA of the CDR3 is TGTGCCAGCAGTGAGGGACGAAGCTCTGGAAACACCATATATTTT. Amino acids: CASSEGRSSGNTIYF. V gene TRBV6-1 combines with J gene TRBJ1-3; D possibly corresponds to TRBD1 (5 bases). The germline gives CDR1 MNHNS, CDR2 SASEGT. Trimming left V 3 bases short and J 0 bases short, with 9 bases between. The CDR3 covers 15 residues.

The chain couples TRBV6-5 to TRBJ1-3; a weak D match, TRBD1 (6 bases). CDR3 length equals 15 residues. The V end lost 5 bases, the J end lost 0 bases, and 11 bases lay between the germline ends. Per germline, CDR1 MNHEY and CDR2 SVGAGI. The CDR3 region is CASSPDRSSGNTIYF. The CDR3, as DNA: TGTGCCAGCAGTCCCGACAGGAGCTCTGGAAACACCATATATTTT.

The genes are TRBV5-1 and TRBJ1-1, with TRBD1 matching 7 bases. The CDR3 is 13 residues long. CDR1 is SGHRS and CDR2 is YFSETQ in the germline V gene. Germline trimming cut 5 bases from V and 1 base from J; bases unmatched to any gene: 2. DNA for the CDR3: TGCGCCAGCAGTCGACAGGGGAACACTGAAGCTTTCTTT. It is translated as CASSRQGNTEAFF.